Following are 23 T cell receptor beta chains from one sample sequenced in a study of cytomegalovirus exposure and HLA in healthy donors. Amplification used 60 Vbeta primers and 13 Jbeta primers. Method: immunoSEQ multiplex PCR; TCRdb's copy keeps in-frame clones and lacks some. The top ten clones hold about an eighth of a sample with 180,000 or so clones, 60% to 80% of them seen once. Sequenced: PBMCs. The receptors come from a man aged 50 to 60 in good health and CMV-seropositive.

This chain uses TRBV6-1 with TRBJ1-1, with D perhaps TRBD1 (5 bases). The CDR3 totals 14 residues. The germline V and J ends were trimmed by 4 bases and 2 bases, with 11 bases remaining between them. Germline CDR1 reads MNHNS; CDR2 reads SASEGT. CDR3 loop: CASSVTRVNTEAFF. As DNA, the CDR3 is TGTGCCAGCAGTGTAACCAGGGTCAACACTGAAGCTTTCTTT.

This chain uses TRBV21-1 with TRBJ1-1; the D call in the table, TRBD1, was not verified against the DNA. TRBV21-1 is annotated as a pseudogene. The CDR3 contains 15 residues. The CDR3 DNA is TGTGCCAGCAGCAACTGGACAGTGATGAACACTGAAGCTTTCTTT. Protein product: CASSNWTVMNTEAFF.

The sample holds a few counts of this clone. The sample has other DNA sequences that encode this CDR3 too. The rearrangement links TRBV5-1 to TRBJ2-2; possible D gene TRBD2, 6 bases. The CDR3 spans 15 residues. Germline V gene sequence: CDR1 SGHRS, CDR2 YFSETQ. Trimming took off 1 base at V and 1 base at J, with 8 bases between the two ends. The CDR3 region is CASSLWGENTGELFF. Written as DNA, the CDR3 is TGCGCCAGCAGCTTGTGGGGGGAGAACACCGGGGAGCTGTTTTTT.

CDR3 sequence (DNA): TGTGCCAGCAGTGGACGGACAGGGCCAGAGACCCAGTACTTC. It yields the protein CASSGRTGPETQYF. The chain recombines TRBV2 with TRBJ2-5, with 8 bases that match TRBD1. Trimming at V came to 4 bases and at J to 4 bases, leaving 5 bases not matched to a gene. The CDR3 contains 14 residues. Germline V gene data show CDR1 as SNHLY and CDR2 as FYNNEI.

The V and J genes are TRBV27 and TRBJ1-2, with 7 positions matching TRBD1. The length of the CDR3 is 13 residues. The junction had 6 bases not matched to a gene; V was cut back by 7 bases and J by 4 bases. CDR1 and CDR2 from the germline V gene are MNHEY and SMNVEV (reference sequence). CDR3 region: CASTKQGTYGYTF. In DNA, the CDR3 is TGTGCCAGCACTAAACAGGGGACCTATGGCTACACCTTC.

This sequence joins TRBV9 and TRBJ1-5, with 10 bases that match TRBD1. CDR1 is SGDLS, CDR2 YYNGEE, per germline. This CDR3 has 15 amino acids. After removal of 4 bases from V and 4 bases from J, the junction contained 5 bases not matched to a gene. In nucleotides, the CDR3 is TGTGCCAGCAGCACCGGACAGGGGGGTAATCAGCCCCAGCATTTT. Protein: CASSTGQGGNQPQHF. The entire variable domain, with the rest obtained from reference TRBV9 and TRBJ1-5, is as follows: DSGVTQTPKHLITATGQRVTLRCSPRSGDLSVYWYQQSLDQGLQFLIQYYNGEERAKGNILERFSAQQFPDLHSELNLSSLELGDSALYFCASSTGQGGNQPQHFGDGTRLSIL.

This sequence joins TRBV11-2 and TRBJ2-7, with TRBD1 as a possible D gene (6 bases). This CDR3 comprises 16 residues. The germline CDR1 and CDR2 sequences are SGHAT and FQNNGV. Trimming removed 4 bases from V and 1 base from J, with 17 bases in between. The CDR3 sequence: CASSYLYGQPSYEQYF. DNA of the CDR3: TGTGCCAGCAGCTATCTCTACGGACAGCCGTCCTACGAGCAGTACTTC.

This clone was detected once. The V gene is TRBV19, the J gene TRBJ2-2; tentatively, D is TRBD2 (7 bases). Germline V CDR1 and CDR2: LNHDA, SQIVND (reference sequence). The CDR3 totals 14 residues. The germline V and J ends were trimmed by 7 bases and 7 bases, with 16 bases remaining between them. The CDR3 nucleotides are TGTGCCAGTAACGGGGGGCTCAGTGGCGGGGAGCTGTTTTTT. Protein sequence: CASNGGLSGGELFF.

The rearrangement links TRBV6-5 to TRBJ1-2; tentative D call: TRBD1 (6 bases). CDR3 length: 12 amino acids. Germline V CDR1 and CDR2: MNHEY, SVGAGI. V was shortened by 5 bases and J by 8 bases, with 12 bases between the two germline ends. CDR3 nucleotides: TGTGCCAGCAGTGTACAGGGTAGCGGCTACACCTTC. Amino acids: CASSVQGSGYTF.

The rearrangement uses TRBV5-6 and TRBJ2-7, with D perhaps TRBD1 (5 bases). CDR1 and CDR2 from the germline V gene are SGHDT and YYEEEE. The CDR3 has 13 residues. In DNA, the CDR3 is TGTGCCAGCAGCTTGAGGGGTCCCTACGAGCAGCACGTC. Protein sequence: CASSLRGPYEQHV.

V gene TRBV15 combines with J gene TRBJ2-5; tentative D call: TRBD1 (6 bases). V shed 0 bases and J shed 4 bases, with 12 bases lying between them. In germline, CDR1 is LNHNV, CDR2 YYDKDF (reference sequence). The length of the CDR3 is 15 residues. This CDR3 reads CATSRDLGAPETQYF. The DNA of the CDR3 is TGTGCCACCAGCAGAGATCTGGGGGCCCCAGAGACCCAGTACTTC.

Notes on this clone: Distinct nucleotide sequences in the sample also encode this CDR3. This sequence joins TRBV7-2 and TRBJ2-5; tentatively, D is TRBD2 (5 bases). The CDR3 is 15 amino acids. The ends were cut back, 5 bases at V and 4 bases at J, with 17 bases in the middle. Germline CDR1 and CDR2: SGHTA and FQGNSA. CDR3 residues: CASSLGSGSAETQYF. The DNA of the CDR3 is TGTGCCAGCAGCCTAGGGAGTGGGTCAGCAGAGACCCAGTACTTC.

The chain couples TRBV2 to TRBJ1-1, with D possibly TRBD1 on 6 matching bases. This CDR3 spans 14 amino acids. Trimming left V 8 bases short and J 4 bases short, with 17 bases between. The germline V gene encodes CDR1 SNHLY and CDR2 FYNNEI. CDR3 nucleotides: TGTGCCAGCTCCAGGCCCGGGGGGGCCACTGAAGCTTTCTTT. This gives the protein CASSRPGGATEAFF.

This rearrangement joins TRBV5-6 to TRBJ2-6; D may be TRBD2 (5 bases). V was trimmed by 0 bases and J by 2 bases, leaving 15 bases between them. The CDR3 consists of 18 residues. CDR1 and CDR2 from the germline V gene are SGHDT and YYEEEE. CDR3 protein: CASSLGTDPRAGANVLTF. The CDR3 nucleotides are TGTGCCAGCAGCTTGGGGACCGATCCGAGGGCTGGGGCCAACGTCCTGACTTTC.

This clone was seen more than once but under ten times. V is TRBV6-6 and J is TRBJ2-7; 7 bases match TRBD1. Per germline, CDR1 MNHNY and CDR2 SVGAGI (reference sequence). The CDR3 sequence is 13 residues long. With 5 bases clipped from V and 6 bases from J, the junction kept 7 bases outside the gene matches. CDR3 nucleotide sequence: TGTGCCAGCAGTAGATCCACAGGGGCCGAGCAGTACTTC. It translates to CASSRSTGAEQYF.

This chain joins TRBV2 and TRBJ1-1; D is ambiguous. The V and J ends lost 8 bases and 0 bases respectively, with 7 bases between them. The CDR3 length is 12 residues. Germline CDR1 SNHLY, CDR2 FYNNEI. In DNA form, the CDR3 reads TGTGCCAGCCCCCGGGTGAACACTGAAGCTTTCTTT. Its protein product is CASPRVNTEAFF.

This clone was recorded a few times. This sequence joins TRBV28 and TRBJ2-1, with D perhaps TRBD2 (5 bases). The CDR3 length is 11 residues. Germline-derived CDR1 and CDR2 are MDHEN and SYDVKM. Between the trimmed V and J ends, which lost 6 bases and 8 bases, there was a span of 8 bases. CDR3 amino acids: CASSSGYEQFF. In DNA form, the CDR3 reads TGTGCCAGCAGCTCGGGGTATGAGCAGTTCTTC.

The genes are TRBV10-2 and TRBJ1-5; the D gene is possibly TRBD1 (5 bases). CDR3 size: 14 residues. With 4 bases removed from V and 2 bases from J, the gap between germline ends came to 9 bases. CDR1 WSHSY and CDR2 SAAADI come from the germline V gene. Here the CDR3 DNA reads TGCGCCAGCAGTGTATGGGGGGGCAATCAGCCCCAGCATTTT. It yields the protein CASSVWGGNQPQHF.

Concerning this clone: Since the CDR3 does not end with the conserved phenylalanine or tryptophan, this likely comes from a read error. The chain carries TRBV5-1 and TRBJ1-6, with 7 bases aligning to TRBD1. The CDR3 runs to 15 residues. Trimming took 0 bases from V and 14 from J; bases not matched to a gene: 11. CDR1 is SGHRS, CDR2 YFSETQ, per germline. The CDR3 coding sequence is TGCGCCAGCAGCTTGGCGGGCAGGGGGTCATCTGCCCTCCACCTT. It is translated as CASSLAGRGSSALHL.

In this sample, this clone turned up a few times. The gene calls are TRBV6-5 and TRBJ1-1, with D possibly matching TRBD1 (5 bases). Germline CDR1 reads MNHEY; CDR2 reads SVGAGI. The CDR3 is 11 residues long. With 8 bases removed from V and 8 bases from J, the gap between germline ends came to 12 bases. CDR3: CASGLAGEAFF. As DNA, the CDR3 is TGTGCCAGCGGATTGGCAGGGGAAGCTTTCTTT.

This clone was detected once. V is TRBV11-1 and J is TRBJ1-1; D unclear. Germline CDR1 SGHAT, CDR2 FQDESV (reference sequence). The germline V and J ends were trimmed by 1 base and 5 bases, with 8 bases remaining between them. CDR3 length equals 13 residues. The CDR3 DNA reads as TGTGCCAGCAGCTTAGAGCCGCGGACTGAAGCTTTCTTT. Translating it yields CASSLEPRTEAFF.

This clone appeared a few times. CDR3: CASDMNRQLNEKLFF. Here the CDR3 DNA reads TGTGCCAGCGACATGAATCGACAGCTAAATGAAAAACTGTTTTTT. The V gene is TRBV6-1, the J gene TRBJ1-4, with D possibly matching TRBD1 (5 bases). This CDR3 has 15 residues. Trimming cost V 8 bases and J 5 bases, with 18 bases left between them. Germline V gene lookup returns CDR1 MNHNS and CDR2 SASEGT.

The chain uses TRBV6-6 and TRBJ1-1; D not resolved. The germline V gene has CDR1 MNHNY and CDR2 SVGAGI (reference sequence). CDR3 size: 14 residues. V lost 7 bases and J lost 2, with 14 bases in between. The CDR3 nucleotides read TGTGCCAGCAACCTTAGAGATTTAAACACTGAAGCTTTCTTT. Protein product: CASNLRDLNTEAFF.